This TCR beta chain was recorded in a study of response to subunit inactivated influenza vaccine. Overall study findings and caveats: The authors suggested that few new T cells are recruited per seasonal influenza vaccination.

TCRdb re-derived calls from the RT-PCR reads in MiXCR, one entry per CDR3 protein. The table shows roughly 780,000 distinct CDR3 sequences, with 18% occurring only once. The CDR3 is 13 amino acids. Trimming at V came to 3 bases and at J to 5 bases, leaving 5 bases not matched to a gene. The V gene's germline CDR1 is DFQATT and CDR2 SNEGSKA (reference sequence). Worth noting for this clonotype: What it recognizes is unknown.

The TCR comes from a man between 45 and 60 years old who received an inactivated influenza vaccine. Sequenced material: PBMCs from blood, taken roughly 5 days after vaccination. V gene TRBV20-1 combines with J gene TRBJ2-5; 8 bases agree with TRBD2. CDR3 in amino acids: CSARGGRWETQYF. The CDR3 DNA reads as TGCAGTGCTAGGGGCGGGAGGTGGGAGACCCAGTACTTC.